Detailed here is one TCR beta chain. The antigen remains unidentified. Repertoires were generated with immunoSEQ multiplex PCR, while TCRdb's copy carries only in-frame clones and drops some. The table has approximately 79,000 clones, more than 80% seen once. The time point: week 23, last vaccination. Vaccination comprised doses that each held 300 ug of mutant IDH1 20-mer peptide, plus topical imiquimod. This entry comes from a study of a mutant IDH1 vaccine in newly diagnosed glioma. As for the study in general: Patients got radiotherapy, temozolomide, or both beforehand, and most got both.

The V gene lost 0 bases and the J gene lost 7 bases, with 11 bases spanning the gap. Germline assignment: CDR1 SGHTS and CDR2 YDEGEE. CDR3 length: 15 residues. The clonotype was recovered from a woman in her forties or fifties with glioma. V usage is TRBV5-8 and J usage is TRBJ1-6; no reliable D call. The specimen comprised PBMCs, sampled from a glioma patient whose treatment included an IDH1 peptide vaccine. In DNA, the CDR3 is TGTGCCAGCAGCTTGGCTCAGACGGGGAATTCACCCCTCCACTTT. Amino acids: CASSLAQTGNSPLHF. Looking up the rest from reference TRBV5-8 and TRBJ1-6 gives the full variable domain: EAGVTQSPTHLIKTRGQQATLRCSPISGHTSVYWYQQALGLGLQFLLWYDEGEERNRGNFPPRFSGRQFPNYSSELNVNALELEDSALYLCASSLAQTGNSPLHFGNGTRLTVT.